This TCR beta chain was found in a study of blood T cell repertoires in COVID-19. Study details: Some COVID-19 samples were acute and others convalescent; all came from the United States, Italy and Spain. PBMCs, B-cell-depleted T cells, or T cells were the source of the cDNA or gDNA that made up the material.

Authors' processing steps: By means of reference gene primer amplification, nucleated cell counts were estimated. The repertoire was sequenced with immunoSEQ multiplex PCR; TCRdb's copy has only in-frame clones and lacks some. V and J calls and clone size are given by that table; D and trimming were obtained from the DNA. The sample consists of under 200,000 clones, almost 90% of them appearing once. CDR1 is SGHRS and CDR2 is YFSETQ in the germline V gene. The CDR3 covers 17 residues. The junction had 7 bases not matched to a gene; V was cut back by 0 bases and J by 1 base. The chain is built from TRBV5-1 and TRBJ2-3; TRBD2 matches at 8 bases. The sample was peripheral blood. This clonotype was sampled from a man between 18 and 29 years old with active or convalescent COVID-19. The CDR3 sequence: CASSLGLAGQRTDTQYF. The CDR3 nucleotides read TGCGCCAGCAGCTTGGGGCTAGCGGGCCAACGCACAGATACGCAGTATTTT.